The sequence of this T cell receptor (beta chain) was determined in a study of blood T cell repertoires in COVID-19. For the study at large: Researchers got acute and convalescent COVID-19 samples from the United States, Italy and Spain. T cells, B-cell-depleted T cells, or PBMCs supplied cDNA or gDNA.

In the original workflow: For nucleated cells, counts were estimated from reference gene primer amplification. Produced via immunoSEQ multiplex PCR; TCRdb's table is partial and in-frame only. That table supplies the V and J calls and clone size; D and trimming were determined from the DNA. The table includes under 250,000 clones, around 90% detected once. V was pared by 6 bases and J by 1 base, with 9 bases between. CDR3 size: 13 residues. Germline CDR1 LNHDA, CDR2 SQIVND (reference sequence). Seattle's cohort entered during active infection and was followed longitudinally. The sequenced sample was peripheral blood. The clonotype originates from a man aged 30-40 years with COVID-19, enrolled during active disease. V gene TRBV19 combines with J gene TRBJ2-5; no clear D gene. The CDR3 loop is CASSVGAQETQYF. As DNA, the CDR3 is TGTGCCAGTAGCGTCGGTGCCCAAGAGACCCAGTACTTC.